Following are 12 T cell receptor beta chains from one sample sequenced in a study of CXCR3-negative and CXCR3-positive naive CD8 T cells. These receptors' antigens are unknown. UMI-labeled 5' RACE yielded the TRB cDNA libraries. TCRdb reprocessed the 5' RACE reads and keeps a single row for each CDR3 protein, giving no DNA. The sample data list 55,000 to 75,000 distinct CDR3 sequences. Whole-study results and caveats: Naive cells with CXCR3 showed TRB CDR3s that were more hydrophobic than those in CXCR3-negative naive cells.

Input material: naive CXCR3+ CD8+ T cells from blood. Documented subset: CD45RO-CCR7+CD27+CD95- naive CD8+ T cells expressing CXCR3 (TNR3+). The receptors were gathered from a human donor in good health. Some clones in this sample may be carry-over from other donors' samples.

The chain links TRBV6-5 to TRBJ2-1; TCRdb's assignment of TRBD2 cannot be checked, as there is no DNA. Germline loops: CDR1 MNHEY, CDR2 SVGAGI. This CDR3 region has 16 residues. This CDR3 is CASSYSLAGVYNEQFF.

This sequence joins TRBV6-2 or TRBV6-3 and TRBJ2-1; TCRdb's D gene call, TRBD1, goes unchecked for lack of DNA. Germline assignment: CDR1 MNHEY and CDR2 SVGEGT. The CDR3 runs to 16 residues. The CDR3 reads CASSYVTRVFSDEQFF.

The rearrangement links TRBV7-9 to TRBJ1-5. Germline assignment: CDR1 SEHNR and CDR2 FQNEAQ (reference sequence). CDR3 length equals 14 residues. The CDR3 loop is CASSLSDGQRPQHF.

The rearrangement joins TRBV28 to TRBJ2-1; the D call of TRBD1 rests on TCRdb alone, since no DNA is present to check it. This CDR3 spans 17 amino acids. Germline CDR1 and CDR2: MDHEN and SYDVKM. Here the CDR3 reads CASSFSTGDSSYNEQFF.

This chain joins TRBV7-6 and TRBJ2-4; TCRdb's D call of TRBD1 is untestable without DNA. The germline gives CDR1 SGHVS, CDR2 FNYEAQ. The CDR3 is 15 amino acids. This CDR3 reads CASSDAPRTENIQYF. Drawing the rest from reference TRBV7-6 and TRBJ2-4, the complete variable domain is GAGVSQSPRYKVTKRGQDVALRCDPISGHVSLYWYRQALGQGPEFLTYFNYEAQQDKSGLPNDRFSAERPEGSISTLTIQRTEQRDSAMYRCASSDAPRTENIQYFGAGTRLSVL.

This chain connects TRBV3-1 to TRBJ2-1; there is no DNA to check the TCRdb D call of TRBD1. Germline V gene lookup returns CDR1 LGHDT and CDR2 YNNKEL (reference sequence). The CDR3 has 17 amino acids. This chain's CDR3 is CASSPTGGGRSYNEQFF.

V is TRBV24-1 and J is TRBJ2-2; the TCRdb call, TRBD1, lacks DNA for checking. This CDR3 comprises 13 residues. Germline V lookup: CDR1 KGHDR, CDR2 SFDVKD. CDR3 protein: CATGDRVDGELFF.

The chain links TRBV4-2 to TRBJ2-7; TCRdb returns TRBD1, unconfirmable since there is no DNA. Germline CDR1 reads LGHNA; CDR2 reads YNFKEQ. This CDR3 is built from 15 residues. This chain's CDR3 is CASSQTGQGLNEQYF.

This chain uses TRBV12-3 or TRBV12-4 with TRBJ2-7. This CDR3 contains 14 residues. The chain's CDR3 is CASSLAGIPYEQYF.

The chain has TRBV19 and TRBJ2-1; TCRdb names TRBD1, which stays unverified in the absence of DNA. Germline V gene data show CDR1 as LNHDA and CDR2 as SQIVND (reference sequence). This CDR3 is 12 amino acids long. This CDR3 reads CATKLGANEQFF. The whole variable domain, filled in from reference TRBV19 and TRBJ2-1, reads DGGITQSPKYLFRKEGQNVTLSCEQNLNHDAMYWYRQDPGQGLRLIYYSQIVNDFQKGDIAEGYSVSREKKESFPLTVTSAQKNPTAFYLCATKLGANEQFFGPGTRLTVL.

This sequence joins TRBV3-1 and TRBJ2-5; absent DNA, TCRdb's TRBD1 call cannot be checked. Germline loops: CDR1 LGHDT, CDR2 YNNKEL (reference sequence). CDR3 size: 14 residues. The CDR3 loop is CASSRSTGVETQYF.

This rearrangement joins TRBV7-9 to TRBJ2-1. CDR3 length: 14 residues. Germline CDR1 is SEHNR and CDR2 is FQNEAQ (reference sequence). CDR3 amino acids: CASSFSAKHNEQFF.